This TCR beta chain was sequenced in a study of cytomegalovirus exposure and HLA in healthy donors. Overall study context: HLA-typed donors were the source of 90 million or so unique TCRs, which an early data release held.

PCR primers comprised 60 Vbeta and 13 Jbeta primers. Repertoires were generated with immunoSEQ multiplex PCR, while TCRdb's copy carries only in-frame clones and drops some. The table records about 140,000 clones, approximately 80% of them present only once. Germline values: CDR1 GTSNPN, CDR2 SVGIG (reference sequence). The CDR3 contains 13 residues. Unmatched junction bases numbered 6, after V lost 3 bases and J lost 4 bases. This chain uses TRBV30 with TRBJ2-7, with TRBD1 matching 7 bases. The source material was PBMCs. The receptor was derived from a man between 18 and 35 years old in good health and CMV-seronegative. The DNA for the CDR3 is TGTGCCTGGAGGTGGACAGGAGAGTACGAGCAGTACTTC. It specifies CAWRWTGEYEQYF.